The rows below give T cell receptor beta chains drawn from one sample of a study of neoadjuvant nivolumab and ipilimumab in lung cancer. Only in-frame clones appear in the TCRdb table, and some are missing; sequencing was by immunoSEQ multiplex PCR. The sample holds approximately 40,000 clones, about 88% seen once. The specimen comprised peripheral blood, sampled before neoadjuvant nivolumab, alone or with ipilimumab. Receptors originate from an adult with non-small cell lung cancer. Each CDR3 is given without its conserved first and last residue. Fields, in order: clone size, V gene, J gene, CDR3 protein. Where a row states a size, it is once, few, many or the class of an expanded clone; other rows omit it.

>.|TRBV27|TRBJ2-5
ASRSFARETQY
>.|TRBV7-2|TRBJ1-4
ASSLFVGIGEKLF
>.|TRBV10-3|TRBJ2-7
AISPIPGQGSYEQY
>.|TRBV9|TRBJ1-3
ASTGGRGGDTIY
>.|TRBV5-4|TRBJ2-3
ASSRTATDTQY
>.|TRBV6-5|TRBJ1-2
ASSYGQGIY
>.|TRBV4-3|TRBJ1-2
ASSPETVNYGYT
>.|TRBV5-8|TRBJ1-5
ASSFSGWQGGQPQH
>.|TRBV7-9|TRBJ2-4
ASSLVENTDIQY
>.|TRBV15|TRBJ2-7
ATSRGGSRDSYAQY
>.|TRBV11-3|TRBJ2-7
ASSSGTSGYEQY
>.|TRBV11-3|TRBJ2-7
ASSLEQGSYEQY
>.|TRBV5-4|TRBJ2-7
ASSFPQAEQY
>.|TRBV18|TRBJ1-2
ASHQGINYGYT
>.|TRBV11-2|TRBJ2-1
ASSGLAGIIGNEQF
>.|TRBV14|TRBJ2-7
ASSQDFMPEQY
>.|TRBV9|TRBJ1-5
ASSVDGGNQPQH
>.|TRBV6-4|TRBJ1-2
ASSDSWGRGGYT
>.|TRBV19|TRBJ1-1
ASSRGGMNTEAF
>.|TRBV6-5|TRBJ2-7
ASSYGQGTSYEQY
>.|TRBV10-3|TRBJ2-5
AIRDSGRAGETQY
>.|TRBV7-9|TRBJ1-5
ASSFSDSRYSNQPQH
>.|TRBV30|TRBJ2-3
AWTGPTYDTQY
>.|TRBV5-1|TRBJ1-2
ASTYSNSPGGYT
>once|TRBV29-1|TRBJ1-1
SVPIVGSEAF
>.|TRBV6-6|TRBJ1-5
ASSPGQINQPQH
>few|TRBV19|TRBJ2-1
ASSGTRHNEQF
>.|TRBV19|TRBJ2-5
ASSIREETQY
>.|TRBV7-9|TRBJ2-7
ASSASGTGDEQY
>.|TRBV5-1|TRBJ2-3
ASSLYSGSTDTQY
>.|TRBV4-1|TRBJ2-5
ASSGTGLQETQY
>.|TRBV5-5|TRBJ2-7
ASSLGLAGGEQY
>.|TRBV18|TRBJ2-7
ASSPLSLAGVYEQY
>few|TRBV18|TRBJ2-7
ASSPPVAGLDEQY
>.|TRBV18|TRBJ2-5
ASSDRLAGEVSTQY
>.|TRBV7-9|TRBJ2-1
ASSFPLHGSSYNEQF
>few|TRBV7-7|TRBJ2-7
ASSLGLGYEQY
>.|TRBV11-2|TRBJ2-3
ASSLDSDGNTLVDTQY
>.|TRBV7-9|TRBJ2-1
ASSFWRGGNNEQF
>.|TRBV7-2|TRBJ2-4
ASSASGTSGHGSIQY
>.|TRBV5-3|TRBJ1-5
ARSLVTGYQPQH
>once|TRBV7-3|TRBJ2-7
ASSPRLSPQASYEQY
>.|TRBV7-2|TRBJ2-3
ASRISGISTDTQY
>.|TRBV4-2|TRBJ2-3
ASSQDRTETDTQY
>.|TRBV7-9|TRBJ2-1
ASSLVLAGSYNEQF
>.|TRBV30|TRBJ1-5
AWSRPGGGNQPQH
>once|TRBV5-1|TRBJ2-1
ASTPGGAGGENEQF
>.|TRBV19|TRBJ2-3
ASSPRVSFSTDTQY
>.|TRBV19|TRBJ2-7
ASKRDRSSYEQY
>.|TRBV27|TRBJ1-5
ASRPGQGRNQPQH
>.|TRBV18|TRBJ2-5
ASSPQGGETQY
>few|TRBV19|TRBJ2-3
ASGTRTDTQY
>.|TRBV28|TRBJ2-7
ASSEHDTGEQY
>.|TRBV4-1|TRBJ2-5
ASSGTSGTQTQY